This T cell receptor (beta chain) was captured by sequencing in a study of CXCR3-negative and CXCR3-positive naive CD8 T cells. At the level of the study: Collectively, the libraries yielded roughly 140 million TRB reads in total, at about 1.5 +/- 0.3 million per library. General study points: In CXCR3-positive naive cells, the TRB CDR3s were more hydrophobic than in CXCR3-negative naive cells. Memory cells differed in TRBV-TRBJ usage, but naive CXCR3-negative and CXCR3-positive cells had similar usage. Comparably high diversity was seen in both naive subsets, and much lower diversity in memory CD8+ cells.

Through 5' RACE with UMI labels, the TRB cDNA libraries were prepared. Each CDR3 protein gets one entry in TCRdb, which reprocessed the 5' RACE reads and gives no DNA. This sample's clone table lists about 94,000 distinct CDR3 sequences. Triplicate sorts of 300,000 cells per CD8+ subset. The CDR3 loop spans 13 amino acids. CDR1 and CDR2 from the germline V gene are LGHNA and YNFKEQ. Points on this clonotype: Its antigen is still unknown.

This clonotype was sampled from a human donor in good health. Some clones in this sample may be carry-over from other donors' samples. The chain uses TRBV4-2 and TRBJ2-3; TCRdb's assignment of TRBD1 cannot be checked, as there is no DNA. Sequences were obtained from naive CXCR3+ CD8+ T cells from blood. The subset here: CD45RO-CCR7+CD27+CD95- naive CD8+ T cells expressing CXCR3 (TNR3+). CDR3 in amino acids: CASSQGVLDTQYF.